A single sample is the source of the 2 T cell receptor beta chains below, sequenced in a study of T cell responses to AZD1222 COVID-19 vaccine. Profiled with immunoSEQ multiplex PCR; TCRdb holds only in-frame clones, not every one. The sample records over 150,000 clones, approximately 95% being singletons. Sample: peripheral blood, taken 28 days after the second dose of the MenACWY control vaccine. These receptors all stem from an adult who received the MenACWY meningococcal vaccine as a control.

This clone was observed a single time. Here the CDR3 reads CASRVDIEQFF. CDR3 nucleotides: TGTGCCAGCAGAGTGGACATTGAGCAGTTCTTC. J is TRBJ2-1 and V is TRBV12-3 or TRBV12-4, with a weak D call TRBD1 (5 bases). This CDR3 has 11 residues. Trimming took 6 bases from V and 9 from J, leaving 9 bases between them.

The rearrangement uses TRBV27 and TRBJ2-7; either TRBD1 or TRBD2 may supply D (6 bases each). Trimming pared 3 bases from V and 4 bases from J, leaving 13 bases between. The germline CDR1 and CDR2 sequences are MNHEY and SMNVEV (reference sequence). The CDR3 is 14 residues long. The CDR3 protein is CASSFRGAGYEQYF. As DNA, the CDR3 is TGTGCCAGCAGTTTCAGGGGCGCGGGATACGAGCAGTACTTC.